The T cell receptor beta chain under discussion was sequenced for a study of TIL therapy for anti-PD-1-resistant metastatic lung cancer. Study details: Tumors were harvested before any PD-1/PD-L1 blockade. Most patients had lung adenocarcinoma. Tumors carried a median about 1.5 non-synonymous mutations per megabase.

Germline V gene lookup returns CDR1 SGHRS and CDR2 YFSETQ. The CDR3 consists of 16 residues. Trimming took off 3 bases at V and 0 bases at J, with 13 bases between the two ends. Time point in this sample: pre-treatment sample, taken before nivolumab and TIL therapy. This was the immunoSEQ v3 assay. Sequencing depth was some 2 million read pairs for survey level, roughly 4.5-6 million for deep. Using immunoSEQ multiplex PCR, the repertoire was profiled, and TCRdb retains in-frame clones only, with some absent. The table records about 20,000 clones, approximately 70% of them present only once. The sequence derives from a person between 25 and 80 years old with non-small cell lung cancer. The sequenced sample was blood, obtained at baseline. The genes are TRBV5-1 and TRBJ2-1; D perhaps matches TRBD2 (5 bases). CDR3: CASSSGMRGSYNEQFF. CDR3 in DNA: TGCGCCAGCAGCTCCGGGATGAGAGGCTCCTACAATGAGCAGTTCTTC.